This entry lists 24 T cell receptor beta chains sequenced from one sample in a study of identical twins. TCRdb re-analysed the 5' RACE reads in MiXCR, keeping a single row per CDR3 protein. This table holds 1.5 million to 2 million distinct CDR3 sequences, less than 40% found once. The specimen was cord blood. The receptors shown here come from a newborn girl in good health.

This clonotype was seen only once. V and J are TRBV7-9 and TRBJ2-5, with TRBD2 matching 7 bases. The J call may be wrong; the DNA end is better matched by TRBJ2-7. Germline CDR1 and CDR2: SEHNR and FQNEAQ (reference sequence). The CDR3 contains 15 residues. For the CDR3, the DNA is TGTGCCAGCAGCTCAGGCACTAGCGTTTACTACGAGCAGTACTTC. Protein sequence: CASSSGTSVYYEQYF.

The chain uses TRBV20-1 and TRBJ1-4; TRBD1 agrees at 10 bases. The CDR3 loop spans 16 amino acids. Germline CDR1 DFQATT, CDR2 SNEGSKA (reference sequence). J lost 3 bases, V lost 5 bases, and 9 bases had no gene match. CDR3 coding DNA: TGCAGTGCTGCTCCGGGACAGGGGCCCTCTAATGAAAAACTGTTTTTT. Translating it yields CSAAPGQGPSNEKLFF.

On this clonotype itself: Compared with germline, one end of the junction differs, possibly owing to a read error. In DNA form, the CDR3 reads TGTGCCGGCAGTGACCGGAGGGCTAACTATGGCTACACCTTC. As protein: CAGSDRRANYGYTF. J is TRBJ1-2 and V is TRBV2; D not resolved. This CDR3 contains 14 residues. Germline V lookup: CDR1 SNHLY, CDR2 FYNNEI. The full variable domain, rest sourced from reference TRBV2 and TRBJ1-2, is EPEVTQTPSHQVTQMGQEVILRCVPISNHLYFYWYRQILGQKVEFLVSFYNNEISEKSEIFDDQFSVERPDGSNFTLKIRSTKLEDSAMYFCAGSDRRANYGYTFGSGTRLTVV.

The CDR3 DNA is TGTGCCAGCAGTTTTGAACAGGGGGCGTCCGAGCAGTACTTC. This encodes CASSFEQGASEQYF. The rearrangement uses TRBV12-3 or TRBV12-4 and TRBJ2-7; 9 nucleotides match TRBD1. CDR3 length: 14 amino acids. The V and J ends lost 3 bases and 6 bases, in that order; junction bases with no gene match: 6.

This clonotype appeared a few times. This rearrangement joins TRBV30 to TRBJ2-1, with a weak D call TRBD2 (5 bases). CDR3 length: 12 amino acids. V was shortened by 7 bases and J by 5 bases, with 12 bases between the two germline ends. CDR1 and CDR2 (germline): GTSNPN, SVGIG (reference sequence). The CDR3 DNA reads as TGTGCCTCGGGTGAGGGAGACAATGAGCAGTTCTTC. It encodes CASGEGDNEQFF.

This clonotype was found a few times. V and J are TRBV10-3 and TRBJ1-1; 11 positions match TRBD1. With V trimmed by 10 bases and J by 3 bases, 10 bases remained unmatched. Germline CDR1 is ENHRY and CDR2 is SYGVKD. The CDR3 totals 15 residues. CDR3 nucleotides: TGTGCCACCGGGGACAGGGGGTATCTGGACACTGAAGCTTTCTTT. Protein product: CATGDRGYLDTEAFF.

This CDR3 is CSATPPGNTDTQYF. The CDR3 nucleotides are TGCAGTGCTACACCCCCGGGTAACACAGATACGCAGTATTTT. The chain links TRBV20-1 to TRBJ2-3, with no clear D. CDR3 size: 14 residues. V lost 4 bases and J lost 2, with 13 bases in between. Germline CDR1 and CDR2: DFQATT and SNEGSKA (reference sequence).

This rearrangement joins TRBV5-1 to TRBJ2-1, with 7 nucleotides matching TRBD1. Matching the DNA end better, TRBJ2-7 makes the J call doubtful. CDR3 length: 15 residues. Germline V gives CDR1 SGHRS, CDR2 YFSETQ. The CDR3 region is CASRVRDSSYNEQYF. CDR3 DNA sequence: TGCGCCAGCAGGGTCAGGGACAGCTCCTACAATGAGCAGTACTTC.

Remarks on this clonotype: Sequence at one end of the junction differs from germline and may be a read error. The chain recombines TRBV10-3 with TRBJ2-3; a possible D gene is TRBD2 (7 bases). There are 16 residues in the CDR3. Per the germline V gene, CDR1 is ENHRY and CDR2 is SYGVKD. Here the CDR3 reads CATSDASERGGDTQYF. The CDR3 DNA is TGTGCCACCAGTGATGCTAGCGAAAGGGGGGGAGATACGCAGTATTTT.

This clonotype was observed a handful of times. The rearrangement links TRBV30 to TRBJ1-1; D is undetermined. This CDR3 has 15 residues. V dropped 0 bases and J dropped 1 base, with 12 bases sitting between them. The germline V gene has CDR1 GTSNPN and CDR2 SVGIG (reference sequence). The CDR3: CAWSVQMVRNTEAFF. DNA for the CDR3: TGTGCCTGGAGTGTACAGATGGTACGGAACACTGAAGCTTTCTTT.

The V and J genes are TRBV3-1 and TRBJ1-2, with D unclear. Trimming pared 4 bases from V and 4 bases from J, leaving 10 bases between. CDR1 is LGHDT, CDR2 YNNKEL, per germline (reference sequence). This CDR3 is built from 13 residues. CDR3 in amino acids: CASSPRDVYGYTF. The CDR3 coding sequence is TGTGCCAGCAGCCCGCGGGATGTCTATGGCTACACCTTC.

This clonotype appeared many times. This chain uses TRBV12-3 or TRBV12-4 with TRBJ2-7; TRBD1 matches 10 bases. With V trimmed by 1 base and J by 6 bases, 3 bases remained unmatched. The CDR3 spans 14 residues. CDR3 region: CASSLDGTGVEQYF. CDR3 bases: TGTGCCAGCAGTTTAGACGGGACAGGGGTCGAGCAGTACTTC.

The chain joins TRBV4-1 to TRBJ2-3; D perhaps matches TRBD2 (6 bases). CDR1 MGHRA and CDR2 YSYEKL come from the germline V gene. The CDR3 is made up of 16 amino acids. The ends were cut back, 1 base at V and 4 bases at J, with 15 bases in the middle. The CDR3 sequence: CASSQVLPTRADTQYF. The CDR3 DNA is TGCGCCAGCAGCCAAGTACTCCCGACTAGGGCAGATACGCAGTATTTT.

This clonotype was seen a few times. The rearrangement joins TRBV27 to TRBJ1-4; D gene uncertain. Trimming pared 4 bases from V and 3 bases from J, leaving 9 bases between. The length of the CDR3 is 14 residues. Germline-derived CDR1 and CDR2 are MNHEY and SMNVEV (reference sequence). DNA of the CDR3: TGTGCCAGCAGTTCAGGTTCCGCTAATGAAAAACTGTTTTTT. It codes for CASSSGSANEKLFF.

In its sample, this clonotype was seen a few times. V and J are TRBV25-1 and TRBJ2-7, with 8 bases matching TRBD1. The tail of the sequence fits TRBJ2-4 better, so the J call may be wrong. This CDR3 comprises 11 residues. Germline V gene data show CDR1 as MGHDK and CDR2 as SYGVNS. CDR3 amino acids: CANGQGNIQYF. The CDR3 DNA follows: TGTGCCAATGGACAGGGAAACATTCAGTACTTC.

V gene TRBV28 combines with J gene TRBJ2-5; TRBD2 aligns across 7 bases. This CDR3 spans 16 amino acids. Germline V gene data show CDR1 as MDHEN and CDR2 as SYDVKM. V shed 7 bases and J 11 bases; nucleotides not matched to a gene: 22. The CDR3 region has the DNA TGTGCCAGCACCCCCTCCCGGGCTAGCGGACCTTGGGAGCAGTACTTC. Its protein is CASTPSRASGPWEQYF.

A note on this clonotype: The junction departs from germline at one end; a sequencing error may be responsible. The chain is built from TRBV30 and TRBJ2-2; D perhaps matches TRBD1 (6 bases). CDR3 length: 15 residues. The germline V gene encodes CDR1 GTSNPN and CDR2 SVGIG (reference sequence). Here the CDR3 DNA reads TGTACCTGGAGTGATTGGGGGCTATACACCGGGGAGCTGTTTTTT. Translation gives CTWSDWGLYTGELFF.

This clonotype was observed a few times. The CDR3 here is CSASRGGATNEQFF. The CDR3 region has the DNA TGCAGTGCTAGCCGCGGGGGGGCTACGAATGAGCAGTTCTTC. The chain carries TRBV20-1 and TRBJ2-1; 9 bases are shared with TRBD2. CDR1 DFQATT and CDR2 SNEGSKA come from the germline V gene (reference sequence). V was clipped by 3 bases and J by 7 bases; unmatched bases: 7. The CDR3 contains 14 residues.

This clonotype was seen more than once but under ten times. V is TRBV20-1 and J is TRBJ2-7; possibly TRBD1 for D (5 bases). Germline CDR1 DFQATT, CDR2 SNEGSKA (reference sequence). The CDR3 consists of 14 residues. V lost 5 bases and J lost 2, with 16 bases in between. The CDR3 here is CSAPPYNRTYEQYF. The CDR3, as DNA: TGCAGTGCTCCCCCTTACAACAGGACCTACGAGCAGTACTTC.

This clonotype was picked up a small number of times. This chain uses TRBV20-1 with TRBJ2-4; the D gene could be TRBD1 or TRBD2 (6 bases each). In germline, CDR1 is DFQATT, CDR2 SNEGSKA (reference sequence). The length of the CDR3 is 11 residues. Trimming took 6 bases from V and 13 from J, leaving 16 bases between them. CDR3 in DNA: TGCAGTGCCGCCGGGGGCAGGGAGCAGTACTTC. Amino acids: CSAAGGREQYF.

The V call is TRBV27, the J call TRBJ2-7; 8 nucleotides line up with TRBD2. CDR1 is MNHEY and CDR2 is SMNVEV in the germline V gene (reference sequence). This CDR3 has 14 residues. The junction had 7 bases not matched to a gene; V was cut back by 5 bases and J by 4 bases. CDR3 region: CASSPREGQYEQYF. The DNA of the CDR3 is TGTGCCAGCAGTCCCCGGGAGGGCCAGTACGAGCAGTACTTC.

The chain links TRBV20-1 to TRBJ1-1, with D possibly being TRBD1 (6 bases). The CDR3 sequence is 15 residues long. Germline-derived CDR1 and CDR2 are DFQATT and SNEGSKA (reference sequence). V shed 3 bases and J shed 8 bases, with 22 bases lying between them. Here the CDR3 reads CSARKTGFRAREAFF. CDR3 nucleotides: TGCAGTGCTAGGAAAACAGGGTTTAGGGCACGAGAAGCTTTCTTT.

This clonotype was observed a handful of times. Here the CDR3 DNA reads TGCAGTGCTTGGCGCGCCTGGGAGTTCTTC. It is translated as CSAWRAWEFF. The rearrangement joins TRBV20-1 to TRBJ2-1; D ambiguous. Trimming took 5 bases from V and 14 from J, leaving 13 bases between them. CDR1 and CDR2 from the germline V gene are DFQATT and SNEGSKA (reference sequence). The CDR3 totals 10 residues.

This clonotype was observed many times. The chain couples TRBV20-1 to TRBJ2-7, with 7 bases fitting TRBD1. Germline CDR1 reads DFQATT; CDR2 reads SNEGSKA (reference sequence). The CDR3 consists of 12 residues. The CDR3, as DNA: TGCAGCGCCCGACAGGGATACTACGAGCAGTACTTC. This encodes CSARQGYYEQYF.